This entry lists 14 T cell receptor beta chains sequenced from one sample in a study of blood T cell repertoires in COVID-19. Only in-frame clones appear in the TCRdb table, and some are missing; sequencing was by immunoSEQ multiplex PCR. This sample has 100,000 to 150,000 clones, with about 80% found just once. The sequenced sample consisted of peripheral blood. The receptors were gathered from a man aged 55 to 70 with acute or convalescent COVID-19.

The chain combines TRBV18 with TRBJ1-4; 10 bases line up with TRBD1. This CDR3 comprises 13 residues. CDR1 is KGHSH and CDR2 is LQKENI in the germline V gene. J lost 8 bases, V lost 3 bases, and 0 bases had no gene match. The CDR3 sequence: CASSPGQGEKLFF. CDR3 DNA: TGTGCCAGCTCACCGGGACAGGGGGAAAAACTGTTTTTT.

The chain recombines TRBV28 with TRBJ1-1; maybe TRBD1 (6 bases). CDR3 length equals 14 residues. The V gene lost 9 bases and the J gene lost 0 bases, with 14 bases spanning the gap. The germline gives CDR1 MDHEN, CDR2 SYDVKM. The CDR3 DNA is TGTGCCAGTAGGGGAGGGGACATGAACACTGAAGCTTTCTTT. It encodes CASRGGDMNTEAFF.

The rearrangement joins TRBV28 to TRBJ1-6; possibly TRBD1 for D (5 bases). V lost 5 bases and J 8 bases, leaving 10 bases between the germline ends. The CDR3 is 13 residues long. The germline V gene encodes CDR1 MDHEN and CDR2 SYDVKM. As DNA, the CDR3 is TGTGCCAGCAGTAGCAGGGCCTATTCACCCCTCCACTTT. Amino acid sequence: CASSSRAYSPLHF.

V and J are TRBV30 and TRBJ1-1; no clear D gene. Germline values: CDR1 GTSNPN, CDR2 SVGIG (reference sequence). The CDR3 loop spans 15 amino acids. V gave up 0 bases and J gave up 0 bases, with 11 bases separating them. In DNA, the CDR3 is TGTGCCTGGAGTGTTGGTACAGACATGAACACTGAAGCTTTCTTT. Translated, it gives CAWSVGTDMNTEAFF.

The CDR3 sequence: CASSLLSGGNYEQYF. The CDR3 DNA reads TGCGCCAGCAGCTTGTTAAGCGGGGGGAATTACGAGCAGTACTTC. The V and J genes are TRBV5-1 and TRBJ2-7; TRBD2 matches at 9 bases. Germline lookup yields CDR1 SGHRS and CDR2 YFSETQ. After removal of 1 base from V and 4 bases from J, the junction contained 6 bases not matched to a gene. CDR3 size: 15 residues.

The chain uses TRBV6-1 and TRBJ1-6, with a weak D call TRBD1 (6 bases). The V gene lost 0 bases and the J gene lost 6 bases, with 12 bases spanning the gap. This CDR3 contains 16 residues. Looked up from germline, CDR1 is MNHNS and CDR2 is SASEGT. Written as DNA, the CDR3 is TGTGCCAGCAGTGAAGCGGGGGGGCTTCCTAATTCACCCCTCCACTTT. Translation: CASSEAGGLPNSPLHF.

DNA for the CDR3: TGTGCCAGCAGTTTCCGTTGGGAGAGCTCCTACAATGAGCAGTTCTTC. It encodes CASSFRWESSYNEQFF. J is TRBJ2-1 and V is TRBV27, with D maybe TRBD2 (5 bases). The CDR3 sequence is 16 residues long. V lost 3 bases and J 0 bases, leaving 12 bases between the germline ends. Germline V gene sequence: CDR1 MNHEY, CDR2 SMNVEV (reference sequence).

The V gene is TRBV5-6, the J gene TRBJ2-2; no firm D call. Germline values: CDR1 SGHDT, CDR2 YYEEEE. The CDR3 is made up of 15 amino acids. V dropped 4 bases and J dropped 6 bases, with 16 bases sitting between them. The chain's CDR3 is CASSALPPPSGELFF. In nucleotides, the CDR3 is TGTGCCAGCAGCGCACTTCCTCCTCCCTCCGGGGAGCTGTTTTTT.

V gene TRBV2 combines with J gene TRBJ2-7; 9 bases are a match to TRBD1. Germline loops: CDR1 SNHLY, CDR2 FYNNEI. This CDR3 is built from 16 residues. With 2 bases clipped from V and 1 base from J, the junction kept 6 bases outside the gene matches. CDR3 amino acids: CASSERLGTGSYEQYF. The CDR3 coding sequence is TGTGCCAGCAGTGAACGTCTGGGGACAGGGTCCTACGAGCAGTACTTC. Variable domain in full (rest from reference TRBV2 and TRBJ2-7): EPEVTQTPSHQVTQMGQEVILRCVPISNHLYFYWYRQILGQKVEFLVSFYNNEISEKSEIFDDQFSVERPDGSNFTLKIRSTKLEDSAMYFCASSERLGTGSYEQYFGPGTRLTVT.

On this clone: In the same sample, other DNA sequences code for this CDR3. The chain joins TRBV5-1 to TRBJ1-1, with D unresolved. The CDR3 is made up of 14 amino acids. Trimming removed 2 bases at V and 1 base at J, with 9 bases between. Germline V gives CDR1 SGHRS, CDR2 YFSETQ. The CDR3 reads CASSFSAGNTEAFF. CDR3 nucleotide sequence: TGCGCCAGCAGCTTCTCCGCGGGGAACACTGAAGCTTTCTTT.

This chain links TRBV5-1 with TRBJ1-1, with 7 bases that match TRBD1. Germline CDR1 reads SGHRS; CDR2 reads YFSETQ. CDR3 length: 14 residues. J lost 3 bases, V lost 0 bases, and 2 bases had no gene match. CDR3 DNA sequence: TGCGCCAGCAGCTTGGAGGGGGCGGACACTGAAGCTTTCTTT. This translates into CASSLEGADTEAFF.

J is TRBJ2-3 and V is TRBV7-9; 12 bases match TRBD2. The CDR3 loop spans 16 amino acids. The germline CDR1 and CDR2 sequences are SEHNR and FQNEAQ (reference sequence). Germline trimming cut 4 bases from V and 0 bases from J; bases unmatched to any gene: 2. The CDR3: CASSSGLAGSTDTQYF. The CDR3 DNA follows: TGTGCCAGCAGCTCCGGACTAGCGGGGAGCACAGATACGCAGTATTTT.

The V gene is TRBV15, the J gene TRBJ1-1; no clear D gene. The germline CDR1 and CDR2 sequences are LNHNV and YYDKDF (reference sequence). This CDR3 has 13 amino acids. Trimming took off 0 bases at V and 11 bases at J, with 13 bases between the two ends. This chain's CDR3 is CATSRDLEGRAFF. DNA for the CDR3: TGTGCCACCAGCAGAGATTTGGAGGGAAGGGCTTTCTTT.

This chain uses TRBV5-5 with TRBJ2-7; the D gene is possibly TRBD2 (5 bases). Germline CDR1 is SGHKS and CDR2 is YYEKEE (reference sequence). The CDR3 runs to 14 residues. Deletions cut 1 base from V and 2 bases from J, with 10 bases between. The CDR3 coding sequence is TGTGCCAGCAGCTTGAGGCGGGCAGCCTACGAGCAGTACTTC. Amino acids: CASSLRRAAYEQYF.